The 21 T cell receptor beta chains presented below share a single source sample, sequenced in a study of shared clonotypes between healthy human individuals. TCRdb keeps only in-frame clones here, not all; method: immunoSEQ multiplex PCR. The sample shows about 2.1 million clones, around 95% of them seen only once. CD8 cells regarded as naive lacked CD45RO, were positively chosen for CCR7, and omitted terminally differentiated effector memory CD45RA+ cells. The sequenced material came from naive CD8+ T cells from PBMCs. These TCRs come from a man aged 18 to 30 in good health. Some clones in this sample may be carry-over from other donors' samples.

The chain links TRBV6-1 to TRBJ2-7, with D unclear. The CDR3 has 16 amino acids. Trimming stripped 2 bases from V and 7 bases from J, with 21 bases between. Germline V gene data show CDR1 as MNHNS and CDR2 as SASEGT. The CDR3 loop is CASSELVSLPGDEQYF. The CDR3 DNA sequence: TGTGCCAGCAGTGAATTGGTCAGCCTTCCGGGTGATGAGCAGTACTTC.

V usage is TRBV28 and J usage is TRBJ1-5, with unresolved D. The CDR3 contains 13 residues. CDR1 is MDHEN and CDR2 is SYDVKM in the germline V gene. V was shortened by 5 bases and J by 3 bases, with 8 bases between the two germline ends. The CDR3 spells CASSAITNQPQHF. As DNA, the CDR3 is TGTGCCAGCAGTGCGATTACCAATCAGCCCCAGCATTTT.

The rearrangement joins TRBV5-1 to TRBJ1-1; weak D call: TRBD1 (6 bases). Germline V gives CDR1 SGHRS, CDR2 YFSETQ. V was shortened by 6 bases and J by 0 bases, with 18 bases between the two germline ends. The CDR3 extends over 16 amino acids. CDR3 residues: CASTPGGATLNTEAFF. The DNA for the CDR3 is TGCGCCAGCACCCCCGGGGGGGCCACCTTGAACACTGAAGCTTTCTTT.

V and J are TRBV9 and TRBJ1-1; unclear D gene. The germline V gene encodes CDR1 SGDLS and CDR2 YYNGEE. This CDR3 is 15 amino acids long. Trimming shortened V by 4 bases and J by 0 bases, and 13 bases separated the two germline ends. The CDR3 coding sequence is TGTGCCAGCAGCCCGAACCCGGGTTTGAACACTGAAGCTTTCTTT. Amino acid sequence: CASSPNPGLNTEAFF.

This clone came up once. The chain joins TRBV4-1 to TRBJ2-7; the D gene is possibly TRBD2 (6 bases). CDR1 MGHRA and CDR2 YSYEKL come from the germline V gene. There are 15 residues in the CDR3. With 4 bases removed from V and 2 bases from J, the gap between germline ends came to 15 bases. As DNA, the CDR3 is TGCGCCAGCAGCCCGAAGAGTAGCGGAACCTACGAGCAGTACTTC. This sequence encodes CASSPKSSGTYEQYF.

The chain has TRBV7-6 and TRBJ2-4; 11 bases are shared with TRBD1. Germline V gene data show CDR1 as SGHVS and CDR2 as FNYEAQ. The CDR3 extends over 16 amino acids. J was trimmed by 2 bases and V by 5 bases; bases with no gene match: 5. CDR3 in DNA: TGTGCCAGCAGCCCCGGGACAGGGGGTTCCAAAAACATTCAGTACTTC. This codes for CASSPGTGGSKNIQYF.

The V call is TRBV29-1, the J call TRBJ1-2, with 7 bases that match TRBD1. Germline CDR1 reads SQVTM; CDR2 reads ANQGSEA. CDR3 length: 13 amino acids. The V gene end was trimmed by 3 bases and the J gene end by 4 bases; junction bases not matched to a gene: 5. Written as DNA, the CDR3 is TGCAGCGTTGATACCGGGACAGCCTATGGCTACACCTTC. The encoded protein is CSVDTGTAYGYTF.

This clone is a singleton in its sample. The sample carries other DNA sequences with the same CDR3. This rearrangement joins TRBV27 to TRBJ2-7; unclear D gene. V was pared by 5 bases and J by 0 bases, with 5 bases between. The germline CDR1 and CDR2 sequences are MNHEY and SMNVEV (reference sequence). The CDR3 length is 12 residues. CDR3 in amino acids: CASSQGSYEQYF. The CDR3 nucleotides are TGTGCCAGCAGTCAAGGCTCCTACGAGCAGTACTTC.

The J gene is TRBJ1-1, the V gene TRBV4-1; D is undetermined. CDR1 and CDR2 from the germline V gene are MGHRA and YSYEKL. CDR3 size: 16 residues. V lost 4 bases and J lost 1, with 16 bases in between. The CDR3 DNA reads TGCGCCAGCAGCCGAGTGACCGGGGTCCGGAACACTGAAGCTTTCTTT. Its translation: CASSRVTGVRNTEAFF.

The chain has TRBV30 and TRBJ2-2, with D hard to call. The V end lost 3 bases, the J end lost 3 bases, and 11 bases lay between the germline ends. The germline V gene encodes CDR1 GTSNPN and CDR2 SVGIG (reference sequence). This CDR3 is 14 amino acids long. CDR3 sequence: CAWRYVGYTGELFF. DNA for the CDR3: TGTGCCTGGAGATATGTGGGGTACACCGGGGAGCTGTTTTTT.

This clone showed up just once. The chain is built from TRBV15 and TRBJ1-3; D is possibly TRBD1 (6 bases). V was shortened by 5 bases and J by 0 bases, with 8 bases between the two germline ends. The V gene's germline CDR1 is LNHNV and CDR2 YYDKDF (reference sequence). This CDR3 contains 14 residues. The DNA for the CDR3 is TGTGCCACCAGCGGACAGATCTCTGGAAACACCATATATTTT. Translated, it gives CATSGQISGNTIYF. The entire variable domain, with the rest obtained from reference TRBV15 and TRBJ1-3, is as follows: DAMVIQNPRYQVTQFGKPVTLSCSQTLNHNVMYWYQQKSSQAPKLLFHYYDKDFNNEADTPDNFQSRRPNTSFCFLDIRSPGLGDTAMYLCATSGQISGNTIYFGEGSWLTVV.

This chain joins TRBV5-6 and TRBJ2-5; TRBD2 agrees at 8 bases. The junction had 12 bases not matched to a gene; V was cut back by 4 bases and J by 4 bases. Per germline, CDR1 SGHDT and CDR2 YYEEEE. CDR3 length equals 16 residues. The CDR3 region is CASSQRPAGGAETQYF. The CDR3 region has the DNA TGTGCCAGCAGCCAGCGCCCCGCGGGAGGAGCAGAGACCCAGTACTTC.

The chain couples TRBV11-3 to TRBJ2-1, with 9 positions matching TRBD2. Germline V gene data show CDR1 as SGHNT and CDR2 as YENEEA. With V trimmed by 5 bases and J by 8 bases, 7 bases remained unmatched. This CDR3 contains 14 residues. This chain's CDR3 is CASSPGREGYEQFF. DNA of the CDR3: TGTGCCAGCAGCCCAGGGCGGGAGGGCTATGAGCAGTTCTTC. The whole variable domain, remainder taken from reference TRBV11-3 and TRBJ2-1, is EAGVVQSPRYKIIEKKQPVAFWCNPISGHNTLYWYLQNLGQGPELLIRYENEEAVDDSQLPKDRFSAERLKGVDSTLKIQPAELGDSAVYLCASSPGREGYEQFFGPGTRLTVL.

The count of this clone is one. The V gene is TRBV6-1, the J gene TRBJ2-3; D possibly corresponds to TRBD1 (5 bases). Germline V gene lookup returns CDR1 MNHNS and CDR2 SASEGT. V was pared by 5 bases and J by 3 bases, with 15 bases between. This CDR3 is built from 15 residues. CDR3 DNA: TGTGCCAGCAGTCATGGGGCCCACGGGACAGATACGCAGTATTTT. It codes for CASSHGAHGTDTQYF.

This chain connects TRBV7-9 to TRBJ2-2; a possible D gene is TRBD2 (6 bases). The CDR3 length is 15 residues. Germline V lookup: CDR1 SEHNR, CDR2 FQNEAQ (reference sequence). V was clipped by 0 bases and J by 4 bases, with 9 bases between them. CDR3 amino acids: CASSLAGGLTGELFF. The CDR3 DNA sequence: TGTGCCAGCAGCTTAGCGGGAGGCCTCACCGGGGAGCTGTTTTTT.

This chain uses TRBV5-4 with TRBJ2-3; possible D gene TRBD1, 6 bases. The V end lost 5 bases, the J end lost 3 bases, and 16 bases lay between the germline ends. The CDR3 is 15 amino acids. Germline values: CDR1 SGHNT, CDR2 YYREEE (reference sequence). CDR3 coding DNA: TGTGCCAGCAGGACCGACAGGATCTCGACAGATACGCAGTATTTT. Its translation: CASRTDRISTDTQYF.

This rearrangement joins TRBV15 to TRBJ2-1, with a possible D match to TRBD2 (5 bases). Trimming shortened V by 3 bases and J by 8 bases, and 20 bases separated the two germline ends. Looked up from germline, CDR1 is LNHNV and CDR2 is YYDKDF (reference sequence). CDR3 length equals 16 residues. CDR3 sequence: CATSRSRIAHQDEQFF. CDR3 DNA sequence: TGTGCCACCAGCAGGTCGCGTATAGCGCATCAGGATGAGCAGTTCTTC.

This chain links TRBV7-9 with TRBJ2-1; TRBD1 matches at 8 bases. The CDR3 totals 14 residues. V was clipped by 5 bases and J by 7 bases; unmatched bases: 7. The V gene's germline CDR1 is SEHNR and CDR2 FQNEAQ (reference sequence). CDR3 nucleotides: TGTGCCAGCAGCCCACATGACAGGGGTAATGAGCAGTTCTTC. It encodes CASSPHDRGNEQFF.

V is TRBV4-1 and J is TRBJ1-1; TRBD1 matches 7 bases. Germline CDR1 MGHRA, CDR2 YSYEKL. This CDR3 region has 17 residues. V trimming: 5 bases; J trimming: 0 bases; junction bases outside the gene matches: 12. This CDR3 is CASSTPGQSFMNTEAFF. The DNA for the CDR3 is TGCGCCAGCAGCACTCCGGGACAGAGCTTCATGAACACTGAAGCTTTCTTT.

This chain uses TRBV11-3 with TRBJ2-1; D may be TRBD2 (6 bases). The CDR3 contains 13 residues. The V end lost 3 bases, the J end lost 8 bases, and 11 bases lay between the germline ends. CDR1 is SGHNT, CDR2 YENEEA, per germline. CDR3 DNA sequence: TGTGCCAGCAGCTTCGGGAGCTTGTATGAGCAGTTCTTC. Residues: CASSFGSLYEQFF.

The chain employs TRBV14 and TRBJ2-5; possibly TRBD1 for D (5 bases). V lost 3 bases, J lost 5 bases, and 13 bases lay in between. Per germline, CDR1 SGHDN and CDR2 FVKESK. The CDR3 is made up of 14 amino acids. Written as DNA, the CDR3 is TGTGCCAGCAGCCAGTCCAAGGGGCGTGAGACCCAGTACTTC. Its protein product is CASSQSKGRETQYF. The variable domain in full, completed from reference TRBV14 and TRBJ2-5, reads EAGVTQFPSHSVIEKGQTVTLRCDPISGHDNLYWYRRVMGKEIKFLLHFVKESKQDESGMPNNRFLAERTGGTYSTLKVQPAELEDSGVYFCASSQSKGRETQYFGPGTRLLVL.